Listed below are T cell receptor beta chains from one sample, sequenced in a study of blood T cell repertoires in COVID-19. Produced via immunoSEQ multiplex PCR; TCRdb's table is partial and in-frame only. Counted here are under 200,000 clones, about 74% occurring once; the ten biggest clones make up 2.5% to 3.5%. The source material was peripheral blood. These receptors came from a woman of 80 years or more with acute or convalescent COVID-19. The CDR3 runs from the conserved cysteine through the conserved F or W. D genes are given only for firm matches. Clone sizes are given selectively: once, few, many, or a class where the clone is expanded.

len,abundance,v_gene,j_gene,d_gene,CDR3aa,CDR3nt
12,once,TRBV28,TRBJ2-3,NA,CASSLTADTQYF,TGTGCCAGCAGTCTGACAGCAGATACGCAGTATTTT
12,NA,TRBV6-6,TRBJ1-1,NA,CASSLERFEAFF,TGTGCCAGCAGCCTAGAGCGGTTTGAAGCTTTCTTT
11,NA,TRBV5-1,TRBJ1-1,NA,CASRARGEAFF,TGCGCCAGCAGGGCCAGGGGTGAAGCTTTCTTT
17,once,TRBV28,TRBJ2-7,TRBD2,CASSFPRGESPEGEQYF,TGTGCCAGCAGTTTCCCCCGGGGGGAGAGTCCTGAAGGCGAGCAGTACTTC
13,once,TRBV30,TRBJ2-5,NA,CAWSRRMKETQYF,TGTGCCTGGAGTCGGCGGATGAAAGAGACCCAGTACTTC
17,NA,TRBV12-2,TRBJ1-5,NA,CASRLGARAGSNQPQHF,TGTGCAAGTCGCTTAGGGGCCAGGGCAGGGAGCAATCAGCCCCAGCATTTT
15,NA,TRBV5-1,TRBJ1-4,NA,CASSLAPGVNEKLFF,TGCGCCAGCAGCTTGGCCCCCGGGGTTAATGAAAAACTGTTTTTT
15,once,TRBV5-6,TRBJ2-2,NA,CASSLKLSYTGELFF,TGTGCCAGCAGCTTGAAGCTCTCCTACACCGGGGAGCTGTTTTTT
11,few,TRBV11-2,TRBJ2-1,NA,CASGGDGEQFF,TGTGCCTCCGGGGGAGACGGTGAGCAGTTCTTC
13,few,TRBV2,TRBJ1-1,NA,CASSDWGIAEAFF,TGTGCCAGCAGTGACTGGGGCATAGCTGAAGCTTTCTTT
14,NA,TRBV6-5,TRBJ2-1,TRBD2,CASSRAGYVNEQFF,TGTGCCAGCAGTAGAGCGGGATACGTGAATGAGCAGTTCTTC